Listed below are T cell receptor beta chains from one sample, sequenced in a study of blood T cell repertoires in COVID-19. Generated by immunoSEQ multiplex PCR, the TCRdb table keeps only in-frame clones and is missing some. This repertoire shows around 170,000 clones, about 88% found once; its top ten account for around an eighth. The specimen was peripheral blood. The receptors here all came from a man aged 25-45 years with active or convalescent COVID-19. The CDR3 runs from the conserved cysteine through the conserved F or W. The D gene is left open where the match is weak. For some rows the clone size is stated as once, few or many, or as a class when expanded; others skip it.

j_call clone_size v_call d_call cdr3_nt cdr3_aa
TRBJ1-5 . TRBV12-5 . TGTGCTAGTGGTTCGCGAAGTTATAGCAATCAGCCCCAGCATTTT CASGSRSYSNQPQHF
TRBJ2-5 . TRBV25-1 TRBD1 TGTGCCAGCAGTGAGGAGGACAGGAGAGGGGGTGCAGAGACCCAGTACTTC CASSEEDRRGGAETQYF
TRBJ2-6 . TRBV5-6 . TGTGCCAGCAGCCTACCCGGGTCGATTGGGGCCAACGTCCTGACTTTC CASSLPGSIGANVLTF
TRBJ1-2 . TRBV19 TRBD1 TGTGCCAGTAGTGCCTGGGGACAGACTAACTATGGCTACACCTTC CASSAWGQTNYGYTF
TRBJ2-2 . TRBV5-1 . TGCGCCAGCAGCTTGGGTAGCGGAGGAGGCACCGGGGAGCTGTTTTTT CASSLGSGGGTGELFF
TRBJ2-5 . TRBV5-4 . TGTGCCAGCAGCGGCCTCCAAGAGACCCAGTACTTC CASSGLQETQYF
TRBJ2-7 . TRBV7-9 . TGTGCCAGCAGCTCAAAGCACTCCTCGGCCTACGAGCAGTACTTC CASSSKHSSAYEQYF
TRBJ1-3 once TRBV2 . TGTGCCAGCAGCCTGGCCGCCTCTGGAAACACCATATATTTT CASSLAASGNTIYF
TRBJ1-5 . TRBV18 TRBD1 TGTGCCAGCTCACAACAGGGGCCTTTACATCAGCCCCAGCATTTT CASSQQGPLHQPQHF
TRBJ2-5 . TRBV5-1 TRBD2 TGCGCCAGCAGCCAGGTACGGGGGGAAGAGACCCAGTACTTC CASSQVRGEETQYF
TRBJ2-4 . TRBV21-1 . TGTGCCAGCAGCGGAGCCGGACTAGCGGGATTAGTCTTAGCCAAAAACATTCAGTACTTC CASSGAGLAGLVLAKNIQYF
TRBJ1-4 . TRBV14 . TGTGCCAGCAGCCAAGATCTTTGGGGAGCAACTAATGAAAAACTGTTTTTT CASSQDLWGATNEKLFF
TRBJ1-1 . TRBV3-1/TRBV3-2 TRBD1 TGTGCCAGCAGCCAAGACGGACAGGGCACTGAAGCTTTCTTT CASSQDGQGTEAFF
TRBJ1-1 . TRBV18 TRBD1 TGTGCCAGCACAGGGACAGCGAACACTGAAGCTTTCTTT CASTGTANTEAFF
TRBJ1-1 . TRBV29-1 TRBD1 TGCAGCGCGACGTGGGGACAGGGGGGCACTGAAGCTTTCTTT CSATWGQGGTEAFF
TRBJ2-1 . TRBV9 TRBD2 TGTGCCAGCAGCGTACTACTAGCGGGAGCCAATGAGCAGTTCTTC CASSVLLAGANEQFF
TRBJ2-6 . TRBV11-2 . TGTGCCAGCAGCTTAGGGCGGGTCTCTGGGGCCAACGTCCTGACTTTC CASSLGRVSGANVLTF
TRBJ2-1 . TRBV7-6 TRBD2 TGTGCCAGCAGCTTTCGGCCTAGCGGGAGCTCCTACAATGAGCAGTTCTTC CASSFRPSGSSYNEQFF